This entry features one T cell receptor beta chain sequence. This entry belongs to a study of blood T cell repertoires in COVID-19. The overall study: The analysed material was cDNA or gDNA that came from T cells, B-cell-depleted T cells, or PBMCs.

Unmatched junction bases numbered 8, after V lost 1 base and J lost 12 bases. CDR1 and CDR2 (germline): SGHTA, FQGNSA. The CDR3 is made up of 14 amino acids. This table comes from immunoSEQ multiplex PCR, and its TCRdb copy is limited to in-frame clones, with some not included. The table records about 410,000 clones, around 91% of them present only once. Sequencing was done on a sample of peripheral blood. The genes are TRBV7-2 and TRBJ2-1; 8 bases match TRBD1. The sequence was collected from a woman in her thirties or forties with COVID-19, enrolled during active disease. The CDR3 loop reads CASSLGLTGGWQFF. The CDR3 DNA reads TGTGCCAGCAGCTTAGGGCTAACAGGGGGGTGGCAGTTCTTC.